This is a list of T cell receptor beta chains from one sample in a study of graft-versus-host responses after intestinal transplantation. These receptors are not linked to any known antigen. The protocol was immunoSEQ multiplex PCR, while the TCRdb copy is restricted to in-frame clones and leaves out a portion. The data show about 35,000 clones, roughly 92% seen once. The material sequenced was unstimulated CD8+ T cells sorted from spleen or lymph node cells, taken before transplant. Source of these receptors: a human donor who was the organ donor for an intestinal transplant. Both conserved end residues are part of each CDR3. The D gene is left open where the match is weak. Not every row has a clone size; where given, it reads once, few, many or a size class.

D: TRBD2
V: TRBV27
J: TRBJ2-7
size: -
DNA: TGTGCCAGCAGTTTAAAAAGCGGGAGGGCCTACGAGCAGTACTTC
CDR3: CASSLKSGRAYEQYF

D: TRBD1
V: TRBV6-5
J: TRBJ1-2
size: -
DNA: TGTGCCAGCAGTTACCGGGGACAGCTCTTTGGCTACACCTTC
CDR3: CASSYRGQLFGYTF

D: -
V: TRBV27
J: TRBJ2-1
size: -
DNA: TGTGCCAGCAACCAAGGACTTTCCTCCTACAATGAGCAGTTCTTC
CDR3: CASNQGLSSYNEQFF

D: -
V: TRBV30
J: TRBJ1-5
size: once
DNA: TGTGCTCTTCGGGTCCCCAATCAGCCCCAGCATTTT
CDR3: CALRVPNQPQHF

D: -
V: TRBV27
J: TRBJ2-7
size: -
DNA: TGTGCCAGCAGTTTCGGAGTACTCTACGAGCAGTACTTC
CDR3: CASSFGVLYEQYF

D: TRBD1
V: TRBV28
J: TRBJ1-5
size: -
DNA: TGTGCCAGCAGTAGACCGGGATGGACAGGGGATTTCCTCAATCAGCCCCAGCATTTT
CDR3: CASSRPGWTGDFLNQPQHF

D: -
V: TRBV7-9
J: TRBJ1-4
size: -
DNA: TGTGCCAGCAGCTTAGTGGGGGGTAATGAAAAACTGTTTTTT
CDR3: CASSLVGGNEKLFF

D: -
V: TRBV11-2
J: TRBJ2-7
size: once
DNA: TGTGCCAGCAGCTTAGGGGCCTGGGCCCACGAGCAGTACTTC
CDR3: CASSLGAWAHEQYF

D: -
V: TRBV28
J: TRBJ2-6
size: -
DNA: TGTGCCAGCAGTTCACTGACAGACTCTGGGGCCAACGTCCTGACTTTC
CDR3: CASSSLTDSGANVLTF

D: TRBD1
V: TRBV2
J: TRBJ2-7
size: -
DNA: TGTGCCAGCAGTAGGGGACAGGGGATGGCCTACGAGCAGTACTTC
CDR3: CASSRGQGMAYEQYF

D: -
V: TRBV6-5
J: TRBJ2-1
size: -
DNA: TGTGCCAGCAGTACAGGGACACCCTACAATGAGCAGTTCTTC
CDR3: CASSTGTPYNEQFF

D: -
V: TRBV28
J: TRBJ2-1
size: -
DNA: TGTGCCTCCGGGGAGGGGGGGACCACCTACAATGAGCAGTTCTTC
CDR3: CASGEGGTTYNEQFF

D: -
V: TRBV23-1
J: TRBJ2-5
size: -
DNA: TGCGCCAGCAGAAACCCCCGCGGAACCCATAAACAAGAGACCCAGTACTTC
CDR3: CASRNPRGTHKQETQYF

D: -
V: TRBV2
J: TRBJ2-3
size: -
DNA: TGTGCCAGCAGTGAAGTCCGGGCAGATACGCAGTATTTT
CDR3: CASSEVRADTQYF

D: -
V: TRBV5-5
J: TRBJ2-1
size: once
DNA: TGTGCCAGCAGCTTTAATAGCCTAGGTGGTGAGCAGTTCTTC
CDR3: CASSFNSLGGEQFF

D: -
V: TRBV29-1
J: TRBJ2-7
size: -
DNA: TGCAGCGTTGAGTCAGGAGACCTATACGAGCAGTACTTC
CDR3: CSVESGDLYEQYF

D: -
V: TRBV6-6
J: TRBJ1-4
size: -
DNA: TGTGCCAGCGGGGGACTAAATGAAAAACTGTTTTTT
CDR3: CASGGLNEKLFF

D: TRBD2
V: TRBV7-7
J: TRBJ2-2
size: -
DNA: TGTGCTAGCAGCTACAGACTAGCGGAGATCATCGGGGAGCTGTTTTTT
CDR3: CASSYRLAEIIGELFF